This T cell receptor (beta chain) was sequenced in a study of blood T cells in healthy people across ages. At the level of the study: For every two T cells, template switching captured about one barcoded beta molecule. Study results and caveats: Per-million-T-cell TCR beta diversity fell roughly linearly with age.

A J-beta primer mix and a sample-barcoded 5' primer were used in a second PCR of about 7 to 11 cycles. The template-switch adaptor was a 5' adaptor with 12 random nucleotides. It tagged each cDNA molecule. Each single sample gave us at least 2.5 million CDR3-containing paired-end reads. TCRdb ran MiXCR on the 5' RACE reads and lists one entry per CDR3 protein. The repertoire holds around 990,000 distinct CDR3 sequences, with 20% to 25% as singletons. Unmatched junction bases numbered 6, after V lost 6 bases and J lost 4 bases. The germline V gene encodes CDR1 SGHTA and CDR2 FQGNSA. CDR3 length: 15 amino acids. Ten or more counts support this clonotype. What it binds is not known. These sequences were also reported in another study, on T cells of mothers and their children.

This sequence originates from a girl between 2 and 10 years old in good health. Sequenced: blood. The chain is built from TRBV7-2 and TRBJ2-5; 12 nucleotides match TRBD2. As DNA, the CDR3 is TGTGCCAGCAGTCCTCTAGCGGGGGGGCTAGAGACCCAGTACTTC. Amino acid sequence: CASSPLAGGLETQYF.